These T cell receptor beta chains were read from a single sample in a study of blood T cell repertoires in COVID-19. This table comes from immunoSEQ multiplex PCR, and its TCRdb copy is limited to in-frame clones, with some not included. Found here are roughly 140,000 clones, 84% of them singletons; the top ten hold over 8%. The sample taken for sequencing was peripheral blood. All receptors derive from a woman aged 50 to 65 with acute or convalescent COVID-19. The CDR3 runs from the conserved cysteine through the conserved F or W. D genes are given only for firm matches. The size field is filled for only some rows; it gives once, few, many or a size class.

j_gene | abundance | v_gene | d_gene | CDR3nt | CDR3aa
TRBJ1-6 | - | TRBV29-1 | TRBD1 | TGCAGCGTGGGGGACAGGTGGAATTCACCCCTCCACTTT | CSVGDRWNSPLHF
TRBJ1-6 | - | TRBV6-1 | - | TGTGCCAGCAGTGAGGGGGCCCCCCTCCACTTT | CASSEGAPLHF
TRBJ2-1 | - | TRBV7-2 | - | TGTGCCAGCAGCTTAGCTAGCTCTTGGTCCTACAATGAGCAGTTCTTC | CASSLASSWSYNEQFF
TRBJ2-1 | - | TRBV6-2/TRBV6-3 | TRBD2 | TGTGCCAGCAGTTACCCCCGAGGGACTAGCGGGAGCGGGTATGAGCAGTTCTTC | CASSYPRGTSGSGYEQFF
TRBJ1-6 | - | TRBV3-1/TRBV3-2 | - | TGTGCCAGCAGCCAAATGGAGGCAGGATATAATTCACCCCTCCACTTT | CASSQMEAGYNSPLHF
TRBJ2-7 | once | TRBV2 | TRBD1 | TGTGCCAGCAGTGGGGACAGGGTAAGCGACGAGCAGTACTTC | CASSGDRVSDEQYF
TRBJ2-7 | - | TRBV6-5 | - | TGTGCCAGCAGTTACTCGATTGCGGTCTACGAGCAGTACTTC | CASSYSIAVYEQYF
TRBJ2-7 | - | TRBV30 | TRBD1 | TGTGCCTGGACCGGACAGGGGGCTGTTTTCGGCGTATGGGCCTACGAGCAGTACTTC | CAWTGQGAVFGVWAYEQYF
TRBJ1-4 | - | TRBV6-6 | - | TGTGCCAGCAGTCAACCGTTACAGGGTGGCACTAATGAAAAACTGTTTTTT | CASSQPLQGGTNEKLFF
TRBJ2-1 | - | TRBV7-3 | TRBD1 | TGTGCCAGCAGCTCCCGGACAGGGAACTACAATGAGCAGTTCTTC | CASSSRTGNYNEQFF
TRBJ1-1 | - | TRBV28 | - | TGTGCCAGCAGTTTTGTACAGCTGAACACTGAAGCTTTCTTT | CASSFVQLNTEAFF
TRBJ2-3 | - | TRBV6-2/TRBV6-3 | TRBD1 | TGTGCCAGCAGTTACACTGGGACAGGGGTCACAGATACGCAGTATTTT | CASSYTGTGVTDTQYF
TRBJ1-1 | few | TRBV2 | TRBD1 | TGTGCCAGCAGTCGGAGGACAGGGGAATCCGAAGCTTTCTTT | CASSRRTGESEAFF
TRBJ1-1 | - | TRBV6-2/TRBV6-3 | TRBD1 | TGTGCCAGCAGTTACAACGACAGGGCAGGAGGAGCTTTCTTT | CASSYNDRAGGAFF
TRBJ2-3 | - | TRBV27 | - | TGTGCCAGCAGTCTCTTCAGCGGTACTAGCACAGATACGCAGTATTTT | CASSLFSGTSTDTQYF
TRBJ2-2 | - | TRBV5-4 | - | TGTGCCAGCAGCTTGGCAGGGGCAAACACCGGGGAGCTGTTTTTT | CASSLAGANTGELFF
TRBJ2-5 | - | TRBV29-1 | TRBD2 | TGCAGCGTTGCGAGTAGCGGGGGGCCCTTAGAGACCCAGTACTTC | CSVASSGGPLETQYF
TRBJ1-1 | - | TRBV2 | TRBD1 | TGTGCCAGCTTCTTCCAGGGGGTGAACACTGAAGCTTTCTTT | CASFFQGVNTEAFF
TRBJ1-4 | - | TRBV27 | - | TGTGCCAGCAGTCGAACCTCAGGGACAACTAATGAAAAACTGTTTTTT | CASSRTSGTTNEKLFF
TRBJ2-7 | - | TRBV11-1 | TRBD2 | TGTGCCAGCAGCTTAGGGACTAGCGGTGCCTACGAGCAGTACTTC | CASSLGTSGAYEQYF
TRBJ2-5 | - | TRBV28 | - | TGTGCCAGCAGTCGACAGGACATCGTAGAGACCCAGTACTTC | CASSRQDIVETQYF
TRBJ1-4 | - | TRBV9 | - | TGTGCCAGCAGCGTAGGAGGGCACTCCTCAAGACTGTTTTTT | CASSVGGHSSRLFF
TRBJ1-1 | - | TRBV9 | TRBD1 | TGTGCCAGCAGCGTTGCTGGACAGGGGAGTGAAGCTTTCTTT | CASSVAGQGSEAFF
TRBJ1-2 | - | TRBV5-1 | TRBD1 | TGCGCCAGCAGCCCTGGTGGGACAGGGGTTGGCTATGGCTACACCTTC | CASSPGGTGVGYGYTF
TRBJ2-7 | - | TRBV7-2 | - | TGTGCCAGCAGCTTAGGGGTAGGGCGGGGGCAGAGCTCCTACGAGCAGTACTTC | CASSLGVGRGQSSYEQYF
TRBJ1-1 | - | TRBV6-5 | - | TGTGCCGCCCTAGGGGAAGGAGTCAACACTGAAGCTTTCTTT | CAALGEGVNTEAFF
TRBJ2-1 | - | TRBV7-2 | - | TGTGCCAGCGGCCAACTAGAGCAGTTCTTC | CASGQLEQFF